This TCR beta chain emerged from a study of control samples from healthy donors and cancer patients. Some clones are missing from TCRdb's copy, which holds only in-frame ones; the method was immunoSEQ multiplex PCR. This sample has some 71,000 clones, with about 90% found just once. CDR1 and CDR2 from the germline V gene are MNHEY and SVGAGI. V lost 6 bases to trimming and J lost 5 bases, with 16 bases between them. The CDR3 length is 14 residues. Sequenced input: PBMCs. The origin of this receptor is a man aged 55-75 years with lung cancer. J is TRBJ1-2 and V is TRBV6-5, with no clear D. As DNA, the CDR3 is TGTGCCAGCAGGGAGACCGTATTGGGTTATGGCTACACCTTC. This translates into CASRETVLGYGYTF.